The clone carrying this T cell receptor beta chain was seen once. Its antigen is still unknown. The same CDR3 is also encoded by other DNA sequences in this sample. These data belong to a study of shared clonotypes between healthy human individuals. CDR1 and CDR2 from the germline V gene are KGHSH and LQKENI. V dropped 2 bases and J dropped 4 bases, with 6 bases sitting between them. This CDR3 region has 12 residues. The test was conducted at deep level. Some clones are missing from TCRdb's copy, which holds only in-frame ones; the method was immunoSEQ multiplex PCR. The sample has millions of clones, around 94% seen once. Study-level points and caveats: Clonotypes shared by all four donors outscored non-shared clonotypes in generation probability.

The sequencing sample was made of naive CD4+ T cells sorted from blood. Noted subset: CD45RA+ positively selected. The clonotype comes from a man aged 18 to 29 in good health. This chain connects TRBV18 to TRBJ2-7; unclear D gene. The CDR3 region is CASSPGLYEQYF. The CDR3 DNA reads as TGTGCCAGCTCACCAGGGCTGTACGAGCAGTACTTC.